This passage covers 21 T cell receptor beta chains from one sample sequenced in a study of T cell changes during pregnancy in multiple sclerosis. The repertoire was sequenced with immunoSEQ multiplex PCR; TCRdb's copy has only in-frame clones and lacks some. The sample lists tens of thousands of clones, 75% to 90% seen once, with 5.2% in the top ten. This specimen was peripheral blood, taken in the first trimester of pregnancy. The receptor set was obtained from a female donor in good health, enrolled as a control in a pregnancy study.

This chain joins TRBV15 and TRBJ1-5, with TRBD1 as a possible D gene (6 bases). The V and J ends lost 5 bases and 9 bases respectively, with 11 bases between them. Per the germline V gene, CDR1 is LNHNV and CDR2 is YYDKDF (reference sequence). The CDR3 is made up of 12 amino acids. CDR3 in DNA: TGTGCCACCAGCTCCCCCAGGGGGCCCCAGCATTTT. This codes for CATSSPRGPQHF.

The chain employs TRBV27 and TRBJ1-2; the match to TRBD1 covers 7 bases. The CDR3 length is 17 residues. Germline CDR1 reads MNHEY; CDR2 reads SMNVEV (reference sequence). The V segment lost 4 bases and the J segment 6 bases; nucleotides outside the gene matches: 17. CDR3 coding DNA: TGTGCCAGCAGTTGGACGCTGGGGCAGGGACAGTCGAATGGCTACACCTTC. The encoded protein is CASSWTLGQGQSNGYTF.

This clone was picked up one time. The CDR3 sequence: CSALGQGDYGYTF. The DNA for the CDR3 is TGCAGCGCCTTAGGACAGGGAGACTATGGCTACACCTTC. The chain combines TRBV29-1 with TRBJ1-2; 8 bases align to TRBD1. CDR3 length: 13 residues. V lost 7 bases and J lost 3; bases outside the gene matches: 7. CDR1 SQVTM and CDR2 ANQGSEA come from the germline V gene.

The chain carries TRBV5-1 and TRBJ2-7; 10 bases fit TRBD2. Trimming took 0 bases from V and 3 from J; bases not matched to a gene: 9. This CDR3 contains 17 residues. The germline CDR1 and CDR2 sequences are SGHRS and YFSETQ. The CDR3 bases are TGCGCCAGCAGCTTGGAAGCTAGCGGGAGTTTAGGCTACGAGCAGTACTTC. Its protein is CASSLEASGSLGYEQYF.

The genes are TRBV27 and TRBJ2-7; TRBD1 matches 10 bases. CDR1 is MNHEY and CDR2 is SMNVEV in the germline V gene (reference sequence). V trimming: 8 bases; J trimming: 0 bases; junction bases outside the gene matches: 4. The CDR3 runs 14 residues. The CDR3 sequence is CASRWTGGSYEQYF. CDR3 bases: TGTGCCAGCCGTTGGACAGGGGGCTCCTACGAGCAGTACTTC.

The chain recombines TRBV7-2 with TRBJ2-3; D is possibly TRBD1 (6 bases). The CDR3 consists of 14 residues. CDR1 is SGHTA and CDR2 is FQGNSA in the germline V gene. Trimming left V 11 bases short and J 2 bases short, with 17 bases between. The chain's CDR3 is CASGAWENTDTQYF. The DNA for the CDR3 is TGTGCCTCAGGGGCGTGGGAAAACACAGATACGCAGTATTTT.

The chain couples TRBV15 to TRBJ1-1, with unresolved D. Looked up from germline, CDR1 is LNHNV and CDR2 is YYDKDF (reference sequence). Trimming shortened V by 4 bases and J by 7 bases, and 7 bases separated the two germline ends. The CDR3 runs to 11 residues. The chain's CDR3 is CATSIPGEAFF. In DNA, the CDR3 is TGTGCCACCAGCATCCCGGGTGAAGCTTTCTTT.

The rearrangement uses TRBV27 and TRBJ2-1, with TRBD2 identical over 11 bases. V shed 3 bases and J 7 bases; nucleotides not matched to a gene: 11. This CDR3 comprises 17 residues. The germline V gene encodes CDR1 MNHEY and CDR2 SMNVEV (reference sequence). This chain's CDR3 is CASSFSDLRLAGNEQFF. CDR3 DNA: TGTGCCAGCAGTTTCAGCGATCTACGACTAGCGGGGAATGAGCAGTTCTTC.

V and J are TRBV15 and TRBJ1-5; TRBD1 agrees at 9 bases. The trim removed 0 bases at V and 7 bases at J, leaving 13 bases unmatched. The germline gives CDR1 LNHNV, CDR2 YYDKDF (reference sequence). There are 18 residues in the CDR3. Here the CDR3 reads CATSREFWDRVGEQPQHF. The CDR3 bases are TGTGCCACCAGCAGAGAATTTTGGGACAGGGTAGGCGAGCAGCCCCAGCATTTT.

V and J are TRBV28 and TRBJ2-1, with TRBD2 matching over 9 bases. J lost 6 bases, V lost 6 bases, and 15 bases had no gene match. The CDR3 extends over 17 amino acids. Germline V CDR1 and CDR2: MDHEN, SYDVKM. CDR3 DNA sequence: TGTGCCAGCAGATCCCATGGCCCTAGCGGGACTTTCAATGAGCAGTTCTTC. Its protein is CASRSHGPSGTFNEQFF.

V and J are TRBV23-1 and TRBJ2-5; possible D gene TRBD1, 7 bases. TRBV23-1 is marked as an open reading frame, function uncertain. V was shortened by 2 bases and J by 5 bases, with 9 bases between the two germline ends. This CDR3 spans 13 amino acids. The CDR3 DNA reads TGCGCCAGCAGTCAACAGGGGGGTGAGACCCAGTACTTC. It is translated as CASSQQGGETQYF.

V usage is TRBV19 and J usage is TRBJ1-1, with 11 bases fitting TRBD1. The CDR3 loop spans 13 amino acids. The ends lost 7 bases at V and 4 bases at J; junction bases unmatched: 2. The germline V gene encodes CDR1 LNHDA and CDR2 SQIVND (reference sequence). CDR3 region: CASKGTGGTEAFF. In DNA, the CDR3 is TGTGCCAGTAAGGGGACAGGGGGCACTGAAGCTTTCTTT.

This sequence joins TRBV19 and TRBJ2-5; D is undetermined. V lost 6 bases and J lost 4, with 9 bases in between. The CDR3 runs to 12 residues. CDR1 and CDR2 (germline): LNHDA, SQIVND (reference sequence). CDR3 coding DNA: TGTGCCAGTAGCACGGGTCGAGAGACCCAGTACTTC. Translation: CASSTGRETQYF.

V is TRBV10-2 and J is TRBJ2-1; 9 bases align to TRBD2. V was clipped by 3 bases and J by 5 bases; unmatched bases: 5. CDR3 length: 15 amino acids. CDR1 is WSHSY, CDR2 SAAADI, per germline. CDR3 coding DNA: TGCGCCAGCAGTGATGGCGGGGGGGCTGACAATGAGCAGTTCTTC. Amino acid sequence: CASSDGGGADNEQFF.

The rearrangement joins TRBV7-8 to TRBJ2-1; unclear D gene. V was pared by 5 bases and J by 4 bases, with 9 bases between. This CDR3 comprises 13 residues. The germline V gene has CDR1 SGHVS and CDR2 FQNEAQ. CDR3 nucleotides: TGTGCCAGCAGCCCGATGGAGTACAATGAGCAGTTCTTC. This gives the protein CASSPMEYNEQFF.

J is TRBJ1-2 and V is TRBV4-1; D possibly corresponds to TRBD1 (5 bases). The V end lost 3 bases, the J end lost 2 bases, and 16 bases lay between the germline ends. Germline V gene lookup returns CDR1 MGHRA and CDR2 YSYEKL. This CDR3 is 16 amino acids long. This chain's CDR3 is CASSQGRAPLNYGYTF. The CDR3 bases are TGCGCCAGCAGCCAGGGCAGGGCGCCTTTAAACTATGGCTACACCTTC.

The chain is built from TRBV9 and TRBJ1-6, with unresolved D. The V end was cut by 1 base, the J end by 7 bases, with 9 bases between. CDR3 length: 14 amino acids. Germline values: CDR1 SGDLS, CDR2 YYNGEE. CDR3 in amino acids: CASSVLATNSPLHF. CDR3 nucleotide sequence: TGTGCCAGCAGCGTACTGGCCACAAATTCACCCCTCCACTTT.

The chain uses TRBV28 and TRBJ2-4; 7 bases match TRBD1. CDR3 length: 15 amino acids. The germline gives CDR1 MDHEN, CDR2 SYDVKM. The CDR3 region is CAPPGQKGSKNIQYF. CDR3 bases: TGTGCGCCACCGGGACAGAAGGGGTCCAAAAACATTCAGTACTTC.

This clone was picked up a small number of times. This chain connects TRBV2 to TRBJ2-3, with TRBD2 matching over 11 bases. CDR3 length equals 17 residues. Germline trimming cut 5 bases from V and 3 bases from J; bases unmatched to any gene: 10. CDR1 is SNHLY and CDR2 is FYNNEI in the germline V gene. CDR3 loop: CASSPGLAEPGTDTQYF. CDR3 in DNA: TGTGCCAGCAGTCCGGGACTAGCGGAGCCGGGGACAGATACGCAGTATTTT.

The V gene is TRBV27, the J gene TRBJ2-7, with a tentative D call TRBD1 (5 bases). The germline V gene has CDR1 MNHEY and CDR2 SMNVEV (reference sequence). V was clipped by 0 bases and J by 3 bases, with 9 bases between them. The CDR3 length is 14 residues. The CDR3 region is CASSLSQGNYEQYF. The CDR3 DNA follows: TGTGCCAGCAGTTTATCGCAGGGAAACTACGAGCAGTACTTC.

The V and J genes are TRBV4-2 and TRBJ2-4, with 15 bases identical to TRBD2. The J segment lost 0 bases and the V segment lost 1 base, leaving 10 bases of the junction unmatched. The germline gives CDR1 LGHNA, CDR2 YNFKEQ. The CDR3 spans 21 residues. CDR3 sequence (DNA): TGTGCCAGCAGCCAAGGGCTGGGACTAGCGGGGGGACTCGTAGCCAAAAACATTCAGTACTTC. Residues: CASSQGLGLAGGLVAKNIQYF.